Described below is a single T cell receptor beta chain sequence and its context. Germline CDR1 KGHDR, CDR2 SFDVKD. The CDR3 contains 15 residues. Germline trimming cut 4 bases from V and 2 bases from J; bases unmatched to any gene: 5. These data belong to a study of blood T cell repertoires in COVID-19. Study overall: Nucleic acid was either cDNA or gDNA, and it came from T cells, B-cell-depleted T cells, or PBMCs.

In the original processing: Amplified reference gene primers provided the basis for estimating nucleated cell counts. Repertoires were generated with immunoSEQ multiplex PCR, while TCRdb's copy carries only in-frame clones and drops some. D and trimming come from the DNA, and the V and J calls and clone size come from that table. The profile covers 330,000 or so clones, with approximately 88% appearing a single time and 9.9% taken by the ten largest. V is TRBV24-1 and J is TRBJ2-5, with 8 nucleotides matching TRBD2. The sequence came from a man aged 30 to 45 with COVID-19, enrolled during active disease. The sample consisted of peripheral blood. DNA of the CDR3: TGTGCCACCAGTGACCCCGGGACTAGGCAAGAGACCCAGTACTTC. This translates into CATSDPGTRQETQYF.